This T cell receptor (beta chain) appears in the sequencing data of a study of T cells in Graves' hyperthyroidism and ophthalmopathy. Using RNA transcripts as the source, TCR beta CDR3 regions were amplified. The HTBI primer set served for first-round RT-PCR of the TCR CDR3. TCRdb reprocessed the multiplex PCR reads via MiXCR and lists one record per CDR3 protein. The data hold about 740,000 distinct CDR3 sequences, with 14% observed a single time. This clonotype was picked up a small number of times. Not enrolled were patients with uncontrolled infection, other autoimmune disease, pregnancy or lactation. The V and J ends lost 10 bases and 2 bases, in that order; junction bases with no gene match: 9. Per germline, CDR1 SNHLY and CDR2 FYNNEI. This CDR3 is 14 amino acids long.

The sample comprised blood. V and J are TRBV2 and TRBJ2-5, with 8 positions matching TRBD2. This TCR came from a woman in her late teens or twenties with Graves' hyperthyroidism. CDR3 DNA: TGTGCCATTCGACGCGGGAGGAGTCAAGAGACCCAGTACTTC. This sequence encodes CAIRRGRSQETQYF. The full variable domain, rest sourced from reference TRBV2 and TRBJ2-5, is EPEVTQTPSHQVTQMGQEVILRCVPISNHLYFYWYRQILGQKVEFLVSFYNNEISEKSEIFDDQFSVERPDGSNFTLKIRSTKLEDSAMYFCAIRRGRSQETQYFGPGTRLLVL.